This is a list of T cell receptor delta chains from one sample in a study of Vδ1+ human thymocytes. TCRdb redid the clone calls on the multiplex PCR reads with CATT. In the table there are 20,000 to 25,000 delta-chain clones, 25% to 30% of which are singletons. Sequenced input: Vdelta1+ gamma-delta thymocytes from the thymus. The receptors here all came from a boy under two years old who had congenital heart surgery. CDR3s include the opening cysteine and the closing phenylalanine or tryptophan. The D gene is left open where the match is weak. Clone size is shown for a subset of rows, as once, few, many or a class of expanded clone.

size	J	D	V	DNA	CDR3
few	TRDJ1	TRDD3	TRDV1	TGTGCTCTTGGGGAACTGCCACTTCCTACTAATACTGGGGGATACACCGATAAACTCATCTTT	CALGELPLPTNTGGYTDKLIF
.	TRDJ1	TRDD3	TRDV1	TGTGCTCTTGGGGCGCTTCCCCTCCCAACTGGGGGACCGTACACCGATAAACTCATCTTT	CALGALPLPTGGPYTDKLIF
.	TRDJ1	.	TRDV1	TGTGCTCTTGGGGAACTAAAGAGGCGGAGACTGGTTACCGATAAACTCATCTTT	CALGELKRRRLVTDKLIF
.	TRDJ1	.	TRDV1	TGTGCTCTCGGGTTTAGGGGACCGGAGGTGTACACCGATAAACTCATCTTT	CALGFRGPEVYTDKLIF
few	TRDJ1	.	TRDV1	TGTGCTCTTGGGGAAGGGGGGCCTTCCGCTCCGCCGTACACCGATAAACTCATCTTT	CALGEGGPSAPPYTDKLIF
few	TRDJ1	TRDD3	TRDV1	TGTGCTCTTGAGGTCGGGCCCCCAACTGGGGGGCCGTACACCGATAAACTCATCTTT	CALEVGPPTGGPYTDKLIF
few	TRDJ1	TRDD3	TRDV1	TGTGCTCTTGGGTCAACTAGGAGCTGGGGGATACGGTACACCGATAAACTCATCTTT	CALGSTRSWGIRYTDKLIF
.	TRDJ1	TRDD3	TRDV1	TGTGCTGTTGGGGACTACTCGACCCTTCCTACGTCCCGTACTGGGGGATACGACACCGATAAACTCATCTTT	CAVGDYSTLPTSRTGGYDTDKLIF
.	TRDJ1	TRDD3	TRDV1	TGTGCTCTTGGGGACCATACGCCTGGGGGCCCTACACCGAGAAAACTCATCTTT	CALGDHTPGGPTPRKLIF
.	TRDJ1	.	TRDV1	TGTGCTCTTGGGGAACACCTAAGAACCTCGTACACCGATAAACTCATCTTT	CALGEHLRTSYTDKLIF
once	TRDJ1	TRDD3	TRDV1	TGTGCTCTTGGGGCCCCCCGAGGATACGCGGGCAAAGTCATCTTT	CALGAPRGYAGKVIF
few	TRDJ1	TRDD3	TRDV1	TGTGCTCTTGGGGAACTACCGACTGGGGGATACTCCTCCACCGATAAACTCATCTTT	CALGELPTGGYSSTDKLIF
.	TRDJ1	TRDD3	TRDV1	TGTGCTCTTGGGGAAACCCGGGTTCAACCTGACCTGGGCTGGGGGAGACGCTTCCTCATCTTT	CALGETRVQPDLGWGRRFLIF
.	TRDJ2	.	TRDV1	TGTGCTCTTGGGGGAACCGAGGTGATCGAGGGGGAGTCGGGTTCTGTGCTGACAGCACAACTCTTCTTT	CALGGTEVIEGESGSVLTAQLFF
.	TRDJ1	TRDD2	TRDV1	TGTGCTCTTGGGGTGTTCCTACAGGGCTGGCCTAGATTGGACACCGATAAACTCATCTTT	CALGVFLQGWPRLDTDKLIF
.	TRDJ1	TRDD3	TRDV1	TGTGCTTACATAGAGGTCCACTGGGGGATCGGCCCCGATAAACTCATCTTT	CAYIEVHWGIGPDKLIF
few	TRDJ1	TRDD3	TRDV1	TGTGCTCTTGGGGAATCCCGCCGCTCCTCGGGGGATACGAGGGAGTACACCGATAAACTCATCTTT	CALGESRRSSGDTREYTDKLIF
few	TRDJ2	.	TRDV1	TGTGCTCTTGGGGAACGGACGGGGGACACCACAGCACAACCCTTCTTT	CALGERTGDTTAQPFF
many	TRDJ1	.	TRDV1	TGTGCTCTTGGGGAACGAGTTCGTAGGGTTCACACCGATAAACTCATCTTT	CALGERVRRVHTDKLIF
few	TRDJ1	TRDD3	TRDV1	TGTGCTCTTGGGGACTCCTACTTCGGTACTGGGGGATACCAAGCCGATAAACTCATCTTT	CALGDSYFGTGGYQADKLIF
few	TRDJ1	.	TRDV1	TGTGCTCTTGGGGGAGCTCCGGGCCTGCCCCTTATCCAACACACCGATAAACTCATCTTT	CALGGAPGLPLIQHTDKLIF
few	TRDJ1	.	TRDV1	TGTGCTCTTGGGGAATTTCGAGCAGCTTCCCAGTACCCGAGGTACACCGATAAACTCATCTTT	CALGEFRAASQYPRYTDKLIF
.	TRDJ1	TRDD3	TRDV1	TGTGCTCTTGGGGAACTCCGGAAAGGGTGGCAGATTACTGGGGGATTGTACACCGATAAACTCATCTTT	CALGELRKGWQITGGLYTDKLIF